This note documents a single T cell receptor beta chain sequence. Per the original data handling: It was from reference gene primer amplification that nucleated cell counts were estimated. Assay used: immunoSEQ multiplex PCR; TCRdb lists only in-frame clones, some missing. That table is the source of V, J and clone size, and D and trimming were worked out from the DNA. The sample lists 250,000 to 350,000 clones, about 93% seen once, with roughly 7% in the top ten. Seattle enrolled patients during active infection and tracked them longitudinally. The CDR3 sequence is 13 residues long. Germline V gives CDR1 MNHEY, CDR2 SMNVEV (reference sequence). The ends lost 3 bases at V and 15 bases at J; junction bases unmatched: 11. These data are taken from a study of blood T cell repertoires in COVID-19. Study as a whole: Samples came from the United States, Italy and Spain, spanning acute and convalescent COVID-19.

This chain links TRBV27 with TRBJ2-1; 7 nucleotides align to TRBD1. Sequencing used peripheral blood. The receptor's source is a young woman with COVID-19, enrolled during active disease. CDR3 amino acids: CASSLAPDRWRFF. DNA for the CDR3: TGTGCCAGCAGTTTGGCCCCGGACAGGTGGCGGTTCTTC.